This T cell receptor (beta chain) was recorded in a study of T cell repertoires in cytomegalovirus infection. Across the study: Alongside well-studied HLA-B-restricted CMV epitopes, recently identified HLA-C-restricted CMV epitopes were also used.

A word on this clonotype: What it binds is unknown.

The CDR3 is made up of 16 amino acids. Germline trimming cut 4 bases from V and 2 bases from J; bases unmatched to any gene: 7. Germline assignment: CDR1 LGHDT and CDR2 YNNKEL (reference sequence). Broader study findings: Identification of carriers of CMV plus the relevant HLA was performed using cumulative public TCR beta family frequency.

A single record per CDR3 protein comes from TCRdb applying MiXCR to the reads. The sample lists some 100,000 distinct CDR3 sequences; around 31% were seen once. The rearrangement joins TRBV3-1 to TRBJ2-7; 11 bases are shared with TRBD1. The receptor comes from a human donor in good health (CMV status not recorded). Some clones in this sample may be carry-over from other donors' samples. The source material was CD8+ T cells from cultured PBMCs, sampled from culture after CMV antigen stimulation. CDR3 protein: CASSPLGTGGTYEQYF. The CDR3 nucleotides are TGTGCCAGCAGCCCCCTTGGGACAGGGGGTACCTACGAGCAGTACTTC.